These 26 T cell receptor beta chains came from one sample sequenced in a study of OX40 agonist ivuxolimab in advanced cancers. TCRdb's table, derived via immunoSEQ multiplex PCR, lists solely in-frame clones and lacks some. The sample has roughly 92,000 clones, about 84% seen once. Sequences were derived from CD4+ or CD8+ T cells sorted from blood, sampled in a trial of the OX40 agonist ivuxolimab. Receptor source: an adult with an advanced solid tumor such as melanoma, head and neck, liver or kidney cancer.

Regarding this clone: Additional DNA sequences in this sample encode the identical CDR3. The chain's CDR3 is CSVEAGTYEQYF. In nucleotides, the CDR3 is TGCAGCGTTGAGGCAGGAACCTACGAGCAGTACTTC. The chain couples TRBV29-1 to TRBJ2-7, with no clear D. The V end lost 3 bases, the J end lost 2 bases, and 8 bases lay between the germline ends. This CDR3 has 12 amino acids. Germline loops: CDR1 SQVTM, CDR2 ANQGSEA.

The chain links TRBV19 to TRBJ1-5, with D unclear. The CDR3 is 14 amino acids. The V end lost 5 bases, the J end lost 7 bases, and 15 bases lay between the germline ends. Germline V gene lookup returns CDR1 LNHDA and CDR2 SQIVND (reference sequence). The CDR3 nucleotides are TGTGCCAGTAGTCCCGTCGGCAGCGGCCAGCCCCAGCATTTT. It is translated as CASSPVGSGQPQHF.

The V call is TRBV7-2, the J call TRBJ2-7; D call uncertain. This CDR3 has 15 amino acids. The V gene's germline CDR1 is SGHTA and CDR2 FQGNSA. Trimming removed 1 base at V and 1 base at J, with 11 bases between. DNA of the CDR3: TGTGCCAGCAGCTTAGGCGAGACCCTTTCCTACGAGCAGTACTTC. Protein sequence: CASSLGETLSYEQYF. Complete variable domain (other parts from reference TRBV7-2 and TRBJ2-7): GAGVSQSPSNKVTEKGKDVELRCDPISGHTALYWYRQSLGQGLEFLIYFQGNSAPDKSGLPSDRFSAERTGGSVSTLTIQRTQQEDSAVYLCASSLGETLSYEQYFGPGTRLTVT.

The chain couples TRBV28 to TRBJ1-1; D is unresolved. This CDR3 has 14 amino acids. Per germline, CDR1 MDHEN and CDR2 SYDVKM. The germline V and J ends were trimmed by 6 bases and 4 bases, with 15 bases remaining between them. DNA of the CDR3: TGTGCCAGCAGGTCCCCCCCGGGAGGCACTGAAGCTTTCTTT. Translation: CASRSPPGGTEAFF.

The chain joins TRBV19 to TRBJ2-7; 7 positions agree with TRBD2. This CDR3 has 14 residues. The V gene end was trimmed by 10 bases and the J gene end by 3 bases; junction bases not matched to a gene: 12. In germline, CDR1 is LNHDA, CDR2 SQIVND (reference sequence). The CDR3 here is CATARAGVVYEQYF. The CDR3 DNA reads as TGTGCCACTGCGAGGGCGGGGGTGGTCTACGAGCAGTACTTC.

This clone came up once. This sequence joins TRBV19 and TRBJ2-4; possibly TRBD1 for D (6 bases). In germline, CDR1 is LNHDA, CDR2 SQIVND (reference sequence). V dropped 5 bases and J dropped 6 bases, with 11 bases sitting between them. The CDR3 consists of 13 residues. In DNA, the CDR3 is TGTGCCAGTAGTCGGCAGGACAGAAACATTCAGTACTTC. Its protein is CASSRQDRNIQYF.

This clone has only a few counts. This rearrangement joins TRBV7-3 to TRBJ2-7, with TRBD1 as a possible D gene (5 bases). Trimming stripped 2 bases from V and 1 base from J, with 9 bases between. Germline CDR1 is SGHTA and CDR2 is FQGTGA. The CDR3 consists of 14 residues. The CDR3, as DNA: TGTGCCAGCAGCTTAGGGTCAGGGTCCTACGAGCAGTACTTC. Translating gives CASSLGSGSYEQYF.

The chain recombines TRBV5-8 with TRBJ1-1; tentative D call: TRBD1 (5 bases). Deletions cut 2 bases from V and 1 base from J, with 12 bases between. Germline V gene data show CDR1 as SGHTS and CDR2 as YDEGEE. CDR3 length: 15 residues. CDR3 in DNA: TGTGCCAGCAGCTTCCAAGGGACTAAGAACACTGAAGCTTTCTTT. As protein: CASSFQGTKNTEAFF. Full variable domain (remainder filled in from reference TRBV5-8 and TRBJ1-1): EAGVTQSPTHLIKTRGQQATLRCSPISGHTSVYWYQQALGLGLQFLLWYDEGEERNRGNFPPRFSGRQFPNYSSELNVNALELEDSALYLCASSFQGTKNTEAFFGQGTRLTVV.

This clone was seen repeatedly, ten times or more. The chain is built from TRBV19 and TRBJ1-5; no clear D. Trimming removed 3 bases from V and 6 bases from J, with 15 bases in between. This CDR3 contains 15 residues. CDR1 is LNHDA and CDR2 is SQIVND in the germline V gene (reference sequence). In nucleotides, the CDR3 is TGTGCCAGTAGTATGGGCAGTGAAGTGAGTCAGCCCCAGCATTTT. Protein: CASSMGSEVSQPQHF. Full variable domain (missing parts from reference TRBV19 and TRBJ1-5): DGGITQSPKYLFRKEGQNVTLSCEQNLNHDAMYWYRQDPGQGLRLIYYSQIVNDFQKGDIAEGYSVSREKKESFPLTVTSAQKNPTAFYLCASSMGSEVSQPQHFGDGTRLSIL.

This clone has a handful of counts. V usage is TRBV19 and J usage is TRBJ1-3; D might be TRBD1 (5 bases). The V gene lost 9 bases and the J gene lost 2 bases, with 14 bases spanning the gap. Germline CDR1 LNHDA, CDR2 SQIVND (reference sequence). The CDR3 loop spans 14 amino acids. CDR3 amino acids: CASIRGNAGNTIYF. In DNA, the CDR3 is TGTGCCAGCATCCGGGGCAACGCTGGAAACACCATATATTTT.

The rearrangement uses TRBV23-1 and TRBJ1-5, with D perhaps matching TRBD1 (6 bases). TRBV23-1 carries the ORF label, with uncertain function. The CDR3 is 19 amino acids. Trimming left V 0 bases short and J 6 bases short, with 24 bases between. CDR3 sequence reads: CASSQSIGRGGTYTQPQHF. The DNA of the CDR3 is TGCGCCAGCAGTCAATCGATTGGGAGGGGGGGGACTTATACTCAGCCCCAGCATTTT.

The gene calls are TRBV5-6 and TRBJ1-2; D gene uncertain. Germline CDR1 SGHDT, CDR2 YYEEEE. V was trimmed by 0 bases and J by 8 bases, leaving 14 bases between them. The CDR3 has 14 residues. Written as DNA, the CDR3 is TGTGCCAGCAGCTTGGGTGGGGAAGTAAGAGGCTACACCTTC. Translating it yields CASSLGGEVRGYTF.

CDR3 in amino acids: CASSQATAGGSYEQYF. The DNA for the CDR3 is TGCGCCAGCAGCCAAGCCACAGCGGGGGGTTCCTACGAGCAGTACTTC. The rearrangement uses TRBV4-1 and TRBJ2-7; 9 positions match TRBD2. The V segment lost 1 base and the J segment 1 base; nucleotides outside the gene matches: 5. CDR1 and CDR2 (germline): MGHRA, YSYEKL. The CDR3 runs to 16 residues.

This chain joins TRBV2 and TRBJ2-1; no clear D. V lost 8 bases and J lost 3, with 5 bases in between. Looked up from germline, CDR1 is SNHLY and CDR2 is FYNNEI. This CDR3 is 11 amino acids long. In DNA, the CDR3 is TGTGCCAGCTTAGGCTACAATGAGCAGTTCTTC. It yields the protein CASLGYNEQFF.

A word on this clone: A much larger clonotype is one base distant, so this may be a read error. The J gene is TRBJ2-7, the V gene TRBV7-9; 8 bases map to TRBD2. CDR1 and CDR2 from the germline V gene are SEHNR and FQNEAQ (reference sequence). The CDR3 has 17 residues. For the CDR3, the DNA is TGTGCCAGCAGCTTAGTTAATTGGCGGGGGGAGCCCTACGGGCAGTACTTC. This encodes CASSLVNWRGEPYGQYF.

The chain couples TRBV4-3 to TRBJ2-2; D may be TRBD1 (6 bases). V lost 1 base and J 7 bases, leaving 16 bases between the germline ends. CDR1 and CDR2 from the germline V gene are LGHNA and YSLEER. The CDR3 has 16 amino acids. This CDR3 is CASSQGLQGLNGELFF. The CDR3 bases are TGCGCCAGCAGCCAAGGGCTTCAGGGGCTAAACGGGGAGCTGTTTTTT.

The chain uses TRBV11-3 and TRBJ2-2; 8 bases match TRBD2. Trimming removed 8 bases from V and 1 base from J; junction bases left unmatched: 6. This CDR3 has 15 amino acids. Germline CDR1 reads SGHNT; CDR2 reads YENEEA. CDR3 bases: TGTGCCAGCTCCCCTCGGGAGGGGAACACCGGGGAGCTGTTTTTT. It codes for CASSPREGNTGELFF. Full variable domain (rest looked up from reference TRBV11-3 and TRBJ2-2): EAGVVQSPRYKIIEKKQPVAFWCNPISGHNTLYWYLQNLGQGPELLIRYENEEAVDDSQLPKDRFSAERLKGVDSTLKIQPAELGDSAVYLCASSPREGNTGELFFGEGSRLTVL.

J is TRBJ2-2 and V is TRBV19; 10 bases match TRBD1. CDR3 length equals 16 residues. Germline CDR1 is LNHDA and CDR2 is SQIVND (reference sequence). The trim removed 7 bases at V and 7 bases at J, leaving 12 bases unmatched. As DNA, the CDR3 is TGTGCCAGTAACCCGGGTGACAGGGGGCCGATCGGGGAGCTGTTTTTT. Encoded protein: CASNPGDRGPIGELFF.

The chain has TRBV29-1 and TRBJ2-2; D might be TRBD1 (6 bases). Germline V CDR1 and CDR2: SQVTM, ANQGSEA. V was cut by 7 bases and J by 2 bases, with 11 bases left in between. The CDR3 runs 13 residues. The CDR3 nucleotides read TGCAGCGCCCAACAGGGAAACACCGGGGAGCTGTTTTTT. Encoded protein: CSAQQGNTGELFF.

This sequence joins TRBV4-2 and TRBJ1-1; D perhaps matches TRBD1 (5 bases). The CDR3 has 13 amino acids. Germline V gene lookup returns CDR1 LGHNA and CDR2 YNFKEQ. V lost 4 bases to trimming and J lost 1 base, with 7 bases between them. The CDR3 bases are TGTGCCAGCAGCCGGGGGGGGAACACTGAAGCTTTCTTT. The encoded protein is CASSRGGNTEAFF.

This rearrangement joins TRBV10-3 to TRBJ1-1; TRBD1 aligns across 10 bases. This CDR3 region has 16 residues. V dropped 10 bases and J dropped 1; count of bases not matched to a gene: 12. Germline V gives CDR1 ENHRY, CDR2 SYGVKD. As DNA, the CDR3 is TGTGCCAGCAGACAGGGGGCAGAAGGGGAGAACACTGAAGCTTTCTTT. Translating it yields CASRQGAEGENTEAFF.

The chain combines TRBV7-9 with TRBJ1-2, with 10 bases that match TRBD1. The trim removed 3 bases at V and 2 bases at J, leaving 3 bases unmatched. The germline V gene has CDR1 SEHNR and CDR2 FQNEAQ (reference sequence). The CDR3 consists of 15 residues. CDR3 bases: TGTGCCAGCAGCTTGGGACAGGGGAACAACTATGGCTACACCTTC. Translating it yields CASSLGQGNNYGYTF.

This chain joins TRBV6-6 and TRBJ2-4; D is ambiguous. V shed 0 bases and J shed 1 base, with 10 bases lying between them. This CDR3 has 16 amino acids. CDR1 is MNHNY and CDR2 is SVGAGI in the germline V gene (reference sequence). The CDR3 DNA sequence: TGTGCCAGCAGTTACTCGACGGTGGGGGCCAAAAACATTCAGTACTTC. Translating gives CASSYSTVGAKNIQYF.

The gene calls are TRBV6-5 and TRBJ1-1, with TRBD1 as a possible D gene (6 bases). Germline V gives CDR1 MNHEY, CDR2 SVGAGI. The V and J ends lost 6 bases and 3 bases respectively, with 14 bases between them. The CDR3 has 14 residues. The CDR3 protein is CASRSSDRHTEAFF. The CDR3 coding sequence is TGTGCCAGCAGATCCTCGGACAGACACACTGAAGCTTTCTTT.

The CDR3 DNA reads TGTGCCAGCAGTTGGACAGGACTTAACACTGAAGCTTTCTTT. This codes for CASSWTGLNTEAFF. The rearrangement joins TRBV2 to TRBJ1-1; TRBD1 aligns across 7 bases. The germline V gene has CDR1 SNHLY and CDR2 FYNNEI. This CDR3 region has 14 residues. The junction had 5 bases not matched to a gene; V was cut back by 5 bases and J by 2 bases.

The chain couples TRBV7-8 to TRBJ1-1; a possible D gene is TRBD1 (6 bases). The CDR3 runs to 14 residues. CDR1 and CDR2 (germline): SGHVS, FQNEAQ. Between the trimmed V and J ends, which lost 0 bases and 7 bases, there was a span of 12 bases. The DNA for the CDR3 is TGTGCCAGCAGCTTAGCGGGGACACGATATGAAGCTTTCTTT. It is translated as CASSLAGTRYEAFF.